This TCR beta chain is drawn from a study of CD8+ T cells in alopecia areata. Documented treatment: oral pan-JAK inhibitor, 5-10 mg twice daily. Trimming removed 6 bases at V and 0 bases at J, with 6 bases between. Germline CDR1 reads DFQATT; CDR2 reads SNEGSKA (reference sequence). The CDR3 has 11 residues. Regarding the study as a whole: Against the mouse data, patients shared TCRs less clearly, possibly for HLA reasons.

About this clone: Its antigen is not identified. Other DNA sequences in this sample translate to the same CDR3.

Sequencing relied on a cDNA template that was reverse transcribed from extracted RNA. The method was immunoSEQ multiplex PCR; TCRdb's version includes in-frame clones alone and lacks a portion of them. The repertoire includes approximately 220,000 clones, around two fifths of them detected once, and roughly 0.5% sits in the top ten. The rearrangement links TRBV20-1 to TRBJ2-7; D is uncertain. The source was CD4+ T cells sorted from blood, collected between weeks 30 and 35, from a patient treated with tofacitinib. The clonotype was recovered from a human donor with alopecia areata. CDR3 sequence (DNA): TGCAGTGCCGAAGGCTCCTACGAGCAGTACTTC. Encoded protein: CSAEGSYEQYF.